One sample yielded the 12 T cell receptor beta chains listed below, sequenced in a study of response to subunit inactivated influenza vaccine. Each CDR3 protein is one row after TCRdb ran MiXCR on the RT-PCR reads. Found here are roughly 620,000 distinct CDR3 sequences, over 9% of them singletons; the top ten hold more than 9.5%. These records were also assigned to another study, of T cells expressing NK-cell markers. That investigation notes: For TCR beta, cDNA was produced by 5'RACE template switching with UMIs.

The sequenced sample was PBMCs from blood, obtained on the day of vaccination. The source is a man between 45 and 60 years old who received an inactivated influenza vaccine.

The chain has TRBV6-2 or TRBV6-3 and TRBJ2-3; TRBD2 matches 7 bases. V lost 0 bases, J lost 0 bases, and 3 bases stayed unmatched. CDR3 length equals 16 residues. Germline CDR1 reads MNHEY; CDR2 reads SVGEGT. The CDR3, as DNA: TGTGCCAGCAGTTACTCTTGGGGGGGAAGCACAGATACGCAGTATTTT. This encodes CASSYSWGGSTDTQYF.

This clonotype was picked up a small number of times. This chain joins TRBV20-1 and TRBJ2-7, with D perhaps TRBD2 (5 bases). The germline gives CDR1 DFQATT, CDR2 SNEGSKA (reference sequence). Trimming took 5 bases from V and 4 from J, leaving 18 bases between them. This CDR3 has 14 residues. CDR3 sequence reads: CSAPRSGMTYEQYF. The DNA of the CDR3 is TGCAGTGCTCCCCGTTCGGGGATGACGTACGAGCAGTACTTC.

Remarks on this clonotype: A much larger clone lies a single base off, so this may be a read error. The genes are TRBV6-5 and TRBJ2-5, with D perhaps matching TRBD1 (5 bases). CDR3 length equals 13 residues. The ends were cut back, 2 bases at V and 5 bases at J, with 9 bases in the middle. Germline CDR1 and CDR2: MNHEY and SVGAGI. The chain's CDR3 is CASSYGARETQYF. In nucleotides, the CDR3 is TGTGCCAGCAGTTACGGGGCCCGGGAGACCCAGTACTTC.

The V and J genes are TRBV4-2 and TRBJ2-3; 7 positions match TRBD2. The CDR3 has 15 residues. Germline lookup yields CDR1 LGHNA and CDR2 YNFKEQ. With V trimmed by 0 bases and J by 0 bases, 0 bases remained unmatched. The CDR3 DNA follows: TGTGCCAGCAGCCAAGAGCGGGGGAGCACAGATACGCAGTATTTT. It yields the protein CASSQERGSTDTQYF.

The sample holds a few counts of this clonotype. The chain carries TRBV4-1 and TRBJ1-5; D gene ambiguous. Per the germline V gene, CDR1 is MGHRA and CDR2 is YSYEKL. This CDR3 is built from 12 residues. The V end was cut by 2 bases, the J end by 10 bases, with 9 bases between. DNA for the CDR3: TGCGCCAGCAGCCAACCCGGGGAACCCCAGCATTTT. This translates into CASSQPGEPQHF.

This clonotype has only a few counts. V is TRBV12-3 or TRBV12-4 and J is TRBJ2-3; unclear D gene. Trimming stripped 4 bases from V and 0 bases from J, with 20 bases between. The CDR3 runs to 18 residues. CDR3 region: CASSSYLRAHFSTDTQYF. The CDR3 DNA reads TGTGCCAGCAGTTCCTACCTCCGGGCCCATTTTAGCACAGATACGCAGTATTTT.

This clonotype was detected ten times or more. This chain links TRBV7-9 with TRBJ2-5; D may be TRBD1 (6 bases). Germline assignment: CDR1 SEHNR and CDR2 FQNEAQ (reference sequence). CDR3 length equals 13 residues. Trimming removed 3 bases at V and 2 bases at J, with 7 bases between. The CDR3 region has the DNA TGTGCCAGCAGCTTGGACAGACAAGAGACCCAGTACTTC. Translation: CASSLDRQETQYF.

The rearrangement uses TRBV7-9 and TRBJ1-1; D is unresolved. V lost 5 bases, J lost 2 bases, and 9 bases lay in between. The CDR3 runs to 13 residues. Germline loops: CDR1 SEHNR, CDR2 FQNEAQ (reference sequence). The CDR3 nucleotides read TGTGCCAGCAGCCAATACACAAACACTGAAGCTTTCTTT. Its protein is CASSQYTNTEAFF.

This clonotype was observed a handful of times. This CDR3 is CASSLVGAQVGTDTQYF. In nucleotides, the CDR3 is TGCGCCAGCAGCTTGGTGGGGGCGCAAGTGGGGACAGATACGCAGTATTTT. The chain is built from TRBV5-1 and TRBJ2-3, with D possibly matching TRBD1 (6 bases). The CDR3 totals 17 residues. V lost 0 bases and J 3 bases, leaving 17 bases between the germline ends. CDR1 and CDR2 (germline): SGHRS, YFSETQ.

This chain connects TRBV12-3 or TRBV12-4 to TRBJ2-6; D ambiguous. CDR3 length: 16 amino acids. Between the trimmed V and J ends, which lost 0 bases and 0 bases, there was a span of 6 bases. CDR3 coding DNA: TGTGCCAGCAGTTTAGCAAGGACCTCTGGGGCCAACGTCCTGACTTTC. It codes for CASSLARTSGANVLTF.

The table lists this clonotype with a few counts. The V call is TRBV19, the J call TRBJ2-6; TRBD1 might be the D (6 bases). The CDR3 is 16 residues long. CDR1 and CDR2 from the germline V gene are LNHDA and SQIVND (reference sequence). V lost 3 bases, J lost 4 bases, and 13 bases lay in between. The CDR3 DNA reads TGTGCCAGTAGTATCCCGACAGGCTCGGGGGCCAACGTCCTGACTTTC. Translation gives CASSIPTGSGANVLTF.

V and J are TRBV29-1 and TRBJ2-5; D is possibly TRBD1 (6 bases). This CDR3 spans 13 amino acids. Trimming cost V 3 bases and J 4 bases, with 12 bases left between them. Germline V gene sequence: CDR1 SQVTM, CDR2 ANQGSEA. In DNA, the CDR3 is TGCAGCGTTGAGTCTGTCAGGGGAGAGACCCAGTACTTC. This translates into CSVESVRGETQYF. The variable domain in full, completed from reference TRBV29-1 and TRBJ2-5, reads SAVISQKPSRDICQRGTSLTIQCQVDSQVTMMFWYRQQPGQSLTLIATANQGSEATYESGFVIDKFPISRPNLTFSTLTVSNMSPEDSSIYLCSVESVRGETQYFGPGTRLLVL.